This T cell receptor beta chain was recovered during a study of CD4+ T cells in melanoma. Study-wide points: A reported correlation linked neoantigen-specific CD4+ T cells to CD8+, macrophage and B cell function. Reportedly, melanoma neoantigen-specific CD4+ T cells showed varied differentiation states.

The repertoire was sequenced with immunoSEQ multiplex PCR; TCRdb's copy has only in-frame clones and lacks some. The sample lists under 11,000 clones; around two thirds were seen once. Worth noting for this clone: Its antigen is still unknown.

V was pared by 0 bases and J by 3 bases, with 5 bases between. This CDR3 is built from 13 residues. CDR1 MNHNY and CDR2 SVGAGI come from the germline V gene (reference sequence). This receptor was identified in a human donor with melanoma. The specimen was cells from a culture (not recorded whether cultured in vitro). This chain uses TRBV6-6 with TRBJ1-1; D not resolved. The CDR3 region is CASSYSWDTEAFF. The DNA of the CDR3 is TGTGCCAGCAGTTACTCTTGGGACACTGAAGCTTTCTTT.